Shown below are 14 T cell receptor beta chains from a single sample sequenced in a study of shared clonotypes between healthy human individuals. Using immunoSEQ multiplex PCR, the repertoire was profiled, and TCRdb retains in-frame clones only, with some absent. The sample shows about 2 million clones, less than 95% of them seen only once. CD45RO-negative, CCR7-positively selected cells formed the naive CD8 fraction, excluding terminally differentiated effector memory CD45RA+ cells. The specimen was naive CD8+ T cells sorted from blood. The receptors here all came from a man aged 18 to 35 in good health.

About this clone: Other DNA sequences in the same sample also yield this CDR3. V usage is TRBV4-1 and J usage is TRBJ2-7; tentative D call: TRBD2 (6 bases). Trimming cost V 4 bases and J 4 bases, with 14 bases left between them. Per the germline V gene, CDR1 is MGHRA and CDR2 is YSYEKL. The CDR3 runs to 14 residues. CDR3 DNA sequence: TGCGCCAGCAGCCTGAGGGACTCCCCGTACGAGCAGTACTTC. It yields the protein CASSLRDSPYEQYF.

This clone appeared a single time. This chain joins TRBV30 and TRBJ2-1; no firm D call. V was pared by 4 bases and J by 9 bases, with 16 bases between. The CDR3 contains 13 residues. The germline gives CDR1 GTSNPN, CDR2 SVGIG (reference sequence). CDR3 nucleotides: TGTGCCTGGACAACCATGGACGGCACTGAGCAGTTCTTC. Amino acid sequence: CAWTTMDGTEQFF.

This clone was seen only once. The chain links TRBV5-8 to TRBJ2-7; the D gene is possibly TRBD1 (6 bases). Deletions cut 4 bases from V and 3 bases from J, with 17 bases between. Looked up from germline, CDR1 is SGHTS and CDR2 is YDEGEE. CDR3 length: 15 amino acids. In DNA, the CDR3 is TGTGCCAGCAGCCTCACAGGGCTTATCGACTACGAGCAGTACTTC. It is translated as CASSLTGLIDYEQYF.

V is TRBV11-2 and J is TRBJ1-1; tentatively, D is TRBD1 (6 bases). Germline V gene data show CDR1 as SGHAT and CDR2 as FQNNGV. The CDR3 is made up of 15 amino acids. Trimming left V 4 bases short and J 2 bases short, with 14 bases between. This chain's CDR3 is CASSSRGQPNTEAFF. CDR3 in DNA: TGTGCCAGCAGCTCTCGCGGACAGCCAAACACTGAAGCTTTCTTT.

The chain has TRBV27 and TRBJ2-2; TRBD1 or TRBD2 may be the D gene (5 bases each). Germline-derived CDR1 and CDR2 are MNHEY and SMNVEV (reference sequence). The CDR3 covers 15 residues. Trimming took off 3 bases at V and 2 bases at J, with 10 bases between the two ends. The DNA for the CDR3 is TGTGCCAGCAGTTTTAGGGACGGAAACACCGGGGAGCTGTTTTTT. Translation: CASSFRDGNTGELFF.

The V call is TRBV4-1, the J call TRBJ1-5; 9 bases align to TRBD1. Trimming at V came to 1 base and at J to 5 bases, leaving 3 bases not matched to a gene. CDR3 length: 15 residues. Germline-derived CDR1 and CDR2 are MGHRA and YSYEKL. CDR3: CASSQGRQGDQPQHF. The CDR3 DNA reads TGCGCCAGCAGCCAAGGGAGACAGGGGGATCAGCCCCAGCATTTT.

The chain joins TRBV29-1 to TRBJ2-2; 7 nucleotides match TRBD2. The germline V gene has CDR1 SQVTM and CDR2 ANQGSEA. This CDR3 is 14 amino acids long. Trimming at V came to 0 bases and at J to 6 bases, leaving 4 bases not matched to a gene. DNA for the CDR3: TGCAGCGTTGAAGATCTTGGGGGGGCCGGGGAGCTGTTTTTT. Its protein product is CSVEDLGGAGELFF.

In its sample, this clone was seen once. The chain couples TRBV6-1 to TRBJ2-5, with TRBD1 identical over 7 bases. CDR3 size: 15 residues. J lost 1 base, V lost 1 base, and 3 bases had no gene match. Germline V CDR1 and CDR2: MNHNS, SASEGT. The CDR3, as DNA: TGTGCCAGCAGTGAAGTTGGGACAGTCCAAGAGACCCAGTACTTC. Its protein is CASSEVGTVQETQYF.

CDR3 region: CATQNPTSGIGTGELFF. The CDR3 DNA is TGTGCCACACAAAACCCTACGTCGGGGATCGGGACCGGGGAGCTGTTTTTT. The chain links TRBV10-3 to TRBJ2-2; tentatively, D is TRBD2 (5 bases). The CDR3 has 17 amino acids. Germline V lookup: CDR1 ENHRY, CDR2 SYGVKD. V was pared by 10 bases and J by 5 bases, with 26 bases between.

This clone occurred once. The chain carries TRBV6-1 and TRBJ2-1; TRBD1 aligns across 10 bases. Unmatched junction bases numbered 18, after V lost 10 bases and J lost 12 bases. This CDR3 contains 15 residues. Germline V gene sequence: CDR1 MNHNS, CDR2 SASEGT. The CDR3, as DNA: TGTGCCACCTTTTTCTTCGACAGGGGGCGGTCAGGGCAGTTCTTC. Translation gives CATFFFDRGRSGQFF.

The CDR3 nucleotides read TGTGCCAGCAGTTTAAAGGCCCTGAACACTGAAGCTTTCTTT. Encoded protein: CASSLKALNTEAFF. This rearrangement joins TRBV28 to TRBJ1-1; no firm D call. Trimming stripped 2 bases from V and 0 bases from J, with 7 bases between. The germline gives CDR1 MDHEN, CDR2 SYDVKM. This CDR3 comprises 14 residues.

The rearrangement joins TRBV5-1 to TRBJ2-7; D gene ambiguous. V lost 2 bases and J lost 0, with 9 bases in between. The CDR3 sequence is 14 residues long. The germline V gene has CDR1 SGHRS and CDR2 YFSETQ. The CDR3 coding sequence is TGCGCCAGCAGCTTAGCTAGGGACTCCTACGAGCAGTACTTC. Its protein product is CASSLARDSYEQYF. Full variable domain (missing parts from reference TRBV5-1 and TRBJ2-7): KAGVTQTPRYLIKTRGQQVTLSCSPISGHRSVSWYQQTPGQGLQFLFEYFSETQRNKGNFPGRFSGRQFSNSRSEMNVSTLELGDSALYLCASSLARDSYEQYFGPGTRLTVT.

The CDR3 nucleotides are TGTGCCAGCAGTTTCCCGGGGCGAGACTCTGGAAACACCATATATTTT. Translating gives CASSFPGRDSGNTIYF. J is TRBJ1-3 and V is TRBV28, with a tentative D call TRBD1 (5 bases). CDR3 length equals 16 residues. The germline CDR1 and CDR2 sequences are MDHEN and SYDVKM. V lost 3 bases and J lost 0, with 12 bases in between.

This chain connects TRBV7-9 to TRBJ2-7; maybe TRBD1 (5 bases). This CDR3 comprises 14 residues. V was trimmed by 5 bases and J by 4 bases, leaving 15 bases between them. Germline CDR1 SEHNR, CDR2 FQNEAQ (reference sequence). In DNA form, the CDR3 reads TGTGCCAGCAGCCATTACGACAGTAAATACGAGCAGTACTTC. Translation gives CASSHYDSKYEQYF.